This T cell receptor beta chain was sequenced in a study of regulatory T cells in long-lasting Graves disease. The sample's time point: persistent/refractory GD, antithyroid drugs over 5 years with positive TRAb. TCR sequences were obtained from RNA taken from PBMCs. The CDR3 covers 16 residues. J lost 1 base, V lost 5 bases, and 7 bases had no gene match. Looked up from germline, CDR1 is SGHTA and CDR2 is FQGNSA. Library construction for TCR beta used iRepertoire HTBI primers and Arm-PCR of CDR3 regions. A single record per CDR3 protein comes from TCRdb applying MiXCR to the multiplex PCR reads. The sample shows about 460,000 distinct CDR3 sequences, approximately 23% of them seen only once.

The J gene is TRBJ2-2, the V gene TRBV7-2, with 7 bases aligning to TRBD2. This receptor was obtained from a female donor with Graves disease. The sequencing used peripheral blood mononuclear cells (PBMCs), collected when the disease was refractory, from a patient treated with antithyroid drugs. The CDR3 region has the DNA TGTGCCAGCAGCCTACTAGCGTGGGGGAACACCGGGGAGCTGTTTTTT. As protein: CASSLLAWGNTGELFF.